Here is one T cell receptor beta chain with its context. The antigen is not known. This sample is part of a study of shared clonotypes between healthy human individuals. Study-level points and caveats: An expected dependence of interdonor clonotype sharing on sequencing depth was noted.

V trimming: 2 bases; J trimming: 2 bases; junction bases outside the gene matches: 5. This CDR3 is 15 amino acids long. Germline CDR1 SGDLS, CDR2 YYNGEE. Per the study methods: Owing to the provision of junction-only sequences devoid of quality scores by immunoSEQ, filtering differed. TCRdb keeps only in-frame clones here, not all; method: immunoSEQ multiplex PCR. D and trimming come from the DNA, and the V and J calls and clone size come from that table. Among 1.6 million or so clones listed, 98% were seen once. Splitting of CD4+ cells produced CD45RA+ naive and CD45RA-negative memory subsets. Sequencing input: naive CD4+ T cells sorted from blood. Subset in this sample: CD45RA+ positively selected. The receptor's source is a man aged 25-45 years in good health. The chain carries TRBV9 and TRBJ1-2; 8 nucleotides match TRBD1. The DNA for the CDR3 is TGTGCCAGCAGCGTGCGGGACAGGACGAACTATGGCTACACCTTC. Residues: CASSVRDRTNYGYTF.